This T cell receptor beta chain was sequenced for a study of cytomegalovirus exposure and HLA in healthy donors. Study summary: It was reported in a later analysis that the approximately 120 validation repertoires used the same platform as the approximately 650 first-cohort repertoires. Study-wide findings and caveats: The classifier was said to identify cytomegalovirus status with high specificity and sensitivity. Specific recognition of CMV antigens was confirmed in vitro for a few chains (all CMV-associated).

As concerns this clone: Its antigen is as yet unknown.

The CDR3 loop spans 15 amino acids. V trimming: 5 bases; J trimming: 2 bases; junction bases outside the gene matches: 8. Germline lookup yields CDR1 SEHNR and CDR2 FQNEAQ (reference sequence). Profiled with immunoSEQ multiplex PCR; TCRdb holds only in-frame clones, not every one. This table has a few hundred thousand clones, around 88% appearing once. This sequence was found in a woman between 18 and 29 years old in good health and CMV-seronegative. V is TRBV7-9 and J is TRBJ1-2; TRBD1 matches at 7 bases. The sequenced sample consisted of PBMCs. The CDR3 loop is CASSPRTGKNYGYTF. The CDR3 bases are TGTGCCAGCAGCCCAAGGACAGGAAAAAACTATGGCTACACCTTC.